Below, one TCR beta chain is given with its context. The antigen is undetermined. CDR1 ENHRY and CDR2 SYGVKD come from the germline V gene. Trimming removed 5 bases from V and 5 bases from J, with 15 bases in between. The CDR3 runs 14 residues. One entry per CDR3 protein results from TCRdb running MiXCR on the PCR reads. The sample carries tens of thousands of distinct CDR3 sequences, roughly 50% recorded once. This record belongs to a study of vaccination and CD4 T cells after COVID-19. Overall study: Post-vaccine sampling followed dose two by a median about 70 days (range 14 to 241).

Study-wide results and caveats: SARS-CoV-2-reactive clonotype medians increased from around 21 to 38, not significantly. Researchers looked at relatively few convalescent patients and had no early post-infection timepoints. Spike mono-reactivity marked 304 of 307 vaccine-specific clones in convalescent patients.

Sequenced here: CD4+ T cells from blood, sampled before SARS-CoV-2 vaccination. This rearrangement joins TRBV10-3 to TRBJ2-5, with D possibly TRBD1 on 6 matching bases. This TCR derives from a human donor who had recovered from COVID-19. DNA of the CDR3: TGTGCCATCAGTCCTTTGCTGCAGGGGGAGACCCAGTACTTC. Protein product: CAISPLLQGETQYF.